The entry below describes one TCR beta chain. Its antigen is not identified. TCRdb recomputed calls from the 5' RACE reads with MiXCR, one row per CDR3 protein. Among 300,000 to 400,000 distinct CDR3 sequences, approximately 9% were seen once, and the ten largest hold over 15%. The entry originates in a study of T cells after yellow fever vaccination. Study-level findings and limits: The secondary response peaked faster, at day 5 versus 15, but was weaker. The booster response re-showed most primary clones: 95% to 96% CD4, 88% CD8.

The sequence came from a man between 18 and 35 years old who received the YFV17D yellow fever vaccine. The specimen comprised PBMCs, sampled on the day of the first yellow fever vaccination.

Here the CDR3 DNA reads TGTGCCAGCAGCCCGGGGGGGGATGGGGCCAACGTCCTGACTTTC. It translates to CASSPGGDGANVLTF. The V and J genes are TRBV5-4 and TRBJ2-6; 8 bases are shared with TRBD2. V was clipped by 4 bases and J by 3 bases; unmatched bases: 3. This CDR3 spans 15 amino acids. Germline CDR1 and CDR2: SGHNT and YYREEE (reference sequence).